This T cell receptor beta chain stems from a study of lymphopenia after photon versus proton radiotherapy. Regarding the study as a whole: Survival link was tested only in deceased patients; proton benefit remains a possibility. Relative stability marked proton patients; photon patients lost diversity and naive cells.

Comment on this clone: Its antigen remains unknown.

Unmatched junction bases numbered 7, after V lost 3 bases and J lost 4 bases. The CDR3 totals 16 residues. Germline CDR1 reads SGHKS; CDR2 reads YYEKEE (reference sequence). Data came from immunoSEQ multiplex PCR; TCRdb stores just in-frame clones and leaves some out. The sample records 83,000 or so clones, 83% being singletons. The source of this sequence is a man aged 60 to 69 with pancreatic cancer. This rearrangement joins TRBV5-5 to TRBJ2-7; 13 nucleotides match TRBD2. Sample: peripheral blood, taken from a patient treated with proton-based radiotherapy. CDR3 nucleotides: TGTGCCAGCAGCTCCCGGACTAGCGGGAGACGGTACGAGCAGTACTTC. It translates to CASSSRTSGRRYEQYF.